This is a list of T cell receptor beta chains from one sample in a study of technical replicates of blood from a handful of donors. Produced via immunoSEQ multiplex PCR; TCRdb's table is partial and in-frame only. The repertoire holds tens of thousands of clones, around 94% seen once, with 0.25% in the top ten. Sequencing was done on a sample of T cells isolated from PBMCs. The receptors shown here come from a human donor in good health. Both conserved end residues are part of each CDR3. Fields, in order: V gene, clone size, D gene, J gene, CDR3 DNA, CDR3 protein. A D gene is named only where the DNA matches it firmly. Rows give clone size only sometimes, using once, few, many, or a class for an expanded clone.

TRBV19	-	TRBD2	TRBJ2-1	TGTGCCAGTAGTATATCCCCTAGCGGGAGGGGGATTCGGAATGAGCAGTTCTTC	CASSISPSGRGIRNEQFF
TRBV20-1	-	-	TRBJ1-4	TGCAGTGCTAGAGACAGGACTAAACTGTTTTTT	CSARDRTKLFF
TRBV5-6	-	-	TRBJ2-7	TGTGCCAGCAGCCCTTCCGGGGACTACGAGCAGTACTTC	CASSPSGDYEQYF
TRBV5-1	-	-	TRBJ2-3	TGCGCCAGCAGCTCTGGGGGCAGGACCGCTCGCACAGATACGCAGTATTTT	CASSSGGRTARTDTQYF
TRBV7-2	-	TRBD1	TRBJ2-1	TGTGCCAGCAGCTTAATCGGGACAGGGAACTACAATGAGCAGTTCTTC	CASSLIGTGNYNEQFF
TRBV6-1	once	TRBD1	TRBJ1-4	TGTGCCAGCAGCCGGGACAGGGGCGAAAAACTGTTTTTT	CASSRDRGEKLFF
TRBV28	-	TRBD1	TRBJ2-3	TGTGCCAGCAGTTTCACGGGTAATACCGGGACAGGGGCTAGCACAGATACGCAGTATTTT	CASSFTGNTGTGASTDTQYF
TRBV11-2	-	-	TRBJ2-1	TGTGCCAGCAGCTTAGAGCACAGGGGGGGACAGCCCTACAATGAGCAGTTCTTC	CASSLEHRGGQPYNEQFF
TRBV6-1	-	-	TRBJ2-2	TGTGCCAGCAGTGGGGGGACAACCCCTACACCGAACACCGGGGAGCTGTTTTTT	CASSGGTTPTPNTGELFF
TRBV28	-	TRBD1	TRBJ1-2	TGTGCCAGCAGCCCGGGACAGGGGGTTACTAACTATGGCTACACCTTC	CASSPGQGVTNYGYTF
TRBV5-4	-	TRBD2	TRBJ2-5	TGTGCCAGCAGCTTGAATCCCACTAGCGGGGAGGAGACCCAGTACTTC	CASSLNPTSGEETQYF
TRBV4-2	-	-	TRBJ2-5	TGTGCCAGCAGCCAAGGGCGGGTAGGCCAAGAGACCCAGTACTTC	CASSQGRVGQETQYF
TRBV29-1	-	TRBD2	TRBJ2-7	TGCAGCGTTGAACGGCTAGCGGACGAGCAGTACTTC	CSVERLADEQYF
TRBV7-9	-	-	TRBJ1-2	TGTGCCAGCATCGGGGCGGGAGACTATGGCTACACCTTC	CASIGAGDYGYTF
TRBV6-1	-	-	TRBJ2-7	TGTGCCAGCAGTGAAGCAGGGAGATCCTACGAGCAGTACTTC	CASSEAGRSYEQYF
TRBV28	-	-	TRBJ2-2	TGTGCCAGCATGAGGACACCTTACACCGGGGAGCTGTTTTTT	CASMRTPYTGELFF
TRBV6-1	-	TRBD1	TRBJ1-2	TGTGCCAGCAGTGCTCTTTATACGGGGACAGGGTCTGGCTACACCTTC	CASSALYTGTGSGYTF
TRBV4-2	-	TRBD1	TRBJ1-2	TGTGCCAGCAGCCTAGAGGCAGGGGGTCTATACTATGGCTACACCTTC	CASSLEAGGLYYGYTF
TRBV23-1	-	TRBD2	TRBJ2-7	TGCGCCAGCAGTCAAGGGGGACTAGCGGATAACTACGAGCAGTACTTC	CASSQGGLADNYEQYF
TRBV7-9	-	-	TRBJ1-2	TGTGCCAGCAGCCCGGGGGGCTATGGCTACACCTTC	CASSPGGYGYTF
TRBV5-4	-	-	TRBJ2-7	TGTGCCAGCAGCTTGGCAGGGGCGACCTACGAGCAGTACTTC	CASSLAGATYEQYF
TRBV7-9	-	-	TRBJ1-1	TGTGCCGGCCAATCCATGAACACTGAAGCTTTCTTT	CAGQSMNTEAFF
TRBV5-4	-	TRBD1	TRBJ2-7	TGTGCCAGCAGCGACGGGACAGGCTACGAGCAGTACTTC	CASSDGTGYEQYF
TRBV19	-	-	TRBJ2-4	TGTGCCAGTAGTTCGGGCGGGATAGTCGCCAAAAACATTCAGTACTTC	CASSSGGIVAKNIQYF
TRBV27	once	TRBD2	TRBJ2-5	TGTGCCAGCAGGAGGACTAGCGGGGCCAGGGAGACCCAGTACTTC	CASRRTSGARETQYF
TRBV11-2	-	TRBD2	TRBJ2-1	TGTGCCAGCAGCGCCGGGACTAGCGGGGGATGGGAGCAGTTCTTC	CASSAGTSGGWEQFF
TRBV2	-	TRBD1	TRBJ1-1	TGTGCCAGCACCGCAGGGGGCACTGAAGCTTTCTTT	CASTAGGTEAFF
TRBV7-2	-	-	TRBJ1-5	TGTGCCAGCAGCAACCAGCGGAATCAGCCCCAGCATTTT	CASSNQRNQPQHF
TRBV2	-	-	TRBJ2-1	TGTGCCAAACGAAGGGGTTCTGGCTCCTACAATGAGCAGTTCTTC	CAKRRGSGSYNEQFF
TRBV6-6	-	TRBD2	TRBJ2-1	TGTGCCAGCAGAACTTCAGGGACTAGCGGGAGCGGTGAGCAGTTCTTC	CASRTSGTSGSGEQFF
TRBV21-1	-	-	TRBJ1-6	TGTGCCAGCAGCAAAATCAGACCTACGGGATCACGTTCACCCCTCCACTTT	CASSKIRPTGSRSPLHF
TRBV9	-	TRBD1	TRBJ1-5	TGTGCCAGCAGCGCGACAGGGAGAAGCAATCAGCCCCAGCATTTT	CASSATGRSNQPQHF
TRBV14	once	-	TRBJ2-4	TGTGCCAGCAGCCAAGGGGTTGTTCCCACTAGGCTAGCCAAAAACATTCAGTACTTC	CASSQGVVPTRLAKNIQYF
TRBV18	-	TRBD2	TRBJ2-1	TGTGCCAGCTCACCTCAGGGAGGGAGAACGGGTAATGAGCAGTTCTTC	CASSPQGGRTGNEQFF
TRBV27	-	-	TRBJ2-7	TGTGCCAGCAGTTTATCAGTCGGACAGAGGGGTTACTACGAGCAGTACTTC	CASSLSVGQRGYYEQYF
TRBV27	-	-	TRBJ1-2	TGTGCCAGCAGTTTTTCGAGAGTGGCAGCTAGGTCCTATGGCTACACCTTC	CASSFSRVAARSYGYTF
TRBV19	-	TRBD2	TRBJ2-5	TGTGCCAGTAGAGGACTAGCGGGGGGGGAAGAGACCCAGTACTTC	CASRGLAGGEETQYF
TRBV19	-	-	TRBJ1-3	TGTGCCAGTAGTCGGGACATTCCCTGGACCAGCTCTGGAAACACCATATATTTT	CASSRDIPWTSSGNTIYF
TRBV7-9	-	TRBD2	TRBJ2-1	TGTGCCAGCAGCTTAGCCGGGCGACTAGCGGGAGCTGAGCAGTTCTTC	CASSLAGRLAGAEQFF
TRBV29-1	-	-	TRBJ2-7	TGCAGCGTTGTTCTGCCCTCCATAGACAGAAGAAGGGGCGAGCAGTACTTC	CSVVLPSIDRRRGEQYF
TRBV28	-	-	TRBJ1-4	TGTGCCAGCAGCTACAAACCGGGAAATGCGGAAAAACTGTTTTTT	CASSYKPGNAEKLFF
TRBV7-9	-	TRBD2	TRBJ2-1	TGTGCCAGCAGCCCAGGACTAGCGGGAGGCAATGAGCAGTTCTTC	CASSPGLAGGNEQFF
TRBV7-9	-	-	TRBJ2-2	TGTGCCAGCAGCCCTCCGACCGGGGAGCTGTTTTTT	CASSPPTGELFF
TRBV4-1	-	TRBD1	TRBJ2-7	TGCGCCAGCAGCCACGGGACAGGGACGATGATCTACGAGCAGTACTTC	CASSHGTGTMIYEQYF
TRBV7-9	-	-	TRBJ1-5	TGTGCCAGCAGCTTAGACGGTGGTCAGCCCCAGCATTTT	CASSLDGGQPQHF